Below, 31 T cell receptor beta chains from the same sample are listed, as sequenced in a study of OX40 agonist ivuxolimab in advanced cancers. TCRdb keeps only in-frame clones here, not all; method: immunoSEQ multiplex PCR. The sample consists of approximately 89,000 clones, roughly nine tenths of them appearing once. The input for sequencing was CD4+ or CD8+ T cells sorted from blood, taken in a trial of the OX40 agonist ivuxolimab. The receptors derive from an adult with an advanced solid tumor such as melanoma, head and neck, liver or kidney cancer.

This clone was counted once. The chain combines TRBV5-6 with TRBJ2-5; D remains unclear. The germline CDR1 and CDR2 sequences are SGHDT and YYEEEE. V was trimmed by 0 bases and J by 4 bases, leaving 7 bases between them. The CDR3 spans 13 residues. The CDR3 DNA is TGTGCCAGCAGCTTGGGGACCTCAGAGACCCAGTACTTC. Translated, it gives CASSLGTSETQYF.

Of note for this clone: Without the conserved terminal phenylalanine or tryptophan, this CDR3 likely stems from a read error. It is unclear where the CDR3 begins or ends on the DNA, so no DNA is shown, and the CDR3 is as TCRdb lists it. This rearrangement joins TRBV5-3 to TRBJ2-7. TRBV5-3 is recorded as an ORF, its role being uncertain. The CDR3 spans 8 residues, counting both ends. The CDR3 loop reads CARSYKGS.

J is TRBJ1-5 and V is TRBV19, with TRBD1 matching over 9 bases. The CDR3 covers 14 residues. V lost 5 bases, J lost 7 bases, and 6 bases stayed unmatched. Germline CDR1 is LNHDA and CDR2 is SQIVND (reference sequence). The CDR3 bases are TGTGCCAGTAGTGGAACAGGGGGCCTGCAGCCCCAGCATTTT. It is translated as CASSGTGGLQPQHF. The full variable domain, with the rest looked up from reference TRBV19 and TRBJ1-5, is DGGITQSPKYLFRKEGQNVTLSCEQNLNHDAMYWYRQDPGQGLRLIYYSQIVNDFQKGDIAEGYSVSREKKESFPLTVTSAQKNPTAFYLCASSGTGGLQPQHFGDGTRLSIL.

The sample holds a few counts of this clone. The V gene is TRBV6-1, the J gene TRBJ2-4, with TRBD2 as a possible D gene (5 bases). The CDR3 has 16 amino acids. CDR1 MNHNS and CDR2 SASEGT come from the germline V gene. V lost 2 bases and J 0 bases, leaving 11 bases between the germline ends. Here the CDR3 DNA reads TGTGCCAGCAGTGAAATGGGGAGCTTAGCCAAAAACATTCAGTACTTC. Translated, it gives CASSEMGSLAKNIQYF.

The chain recombines TRBV14 with TRBJ2-5; D is undetermined. Looked up from germline, CDR1 is SGHDN and CDR2 is FVKESK. The CDR3 length is 16 residues. The V end was cut by 3 bases, the J end by 3 bases, with 17 bases between. Here the CDR3 reads CASSQDTSTPEETQYF. In DNA, the CDR3 is TGTGCCAGCAGCCAGGATACGAGCACTCCTGAAGAGACCCAGTACTTC.

The CDR3 region is CASSNEGTGNSPLHF. CDR3 sequence (DNA): TGTGCCAGCAGCAACGAGGGGACAGGAAACTCACCCCTCCACTTT. V is TRBV11-2 and J is TRBJ1-6; 8 bases map to TRBD1. Losses at the gene ends were 5 bases for V and 10 bases for J; bases not matched to a gene: 10. From germline, CDR1 is SGHAT and CDR2 FQNNGV. This CDR3 region has 15 residues.

The chain has TRBV5-4 and TRBJ1-4; no reliable D call. This CDR3 is built from 13 residues. Germline V gene sequence: CDR1 SGHNT, CDR2 YYREEE (reference sequence). Deletions cut 0 bases from V and 8 bases from J, with 8 bases between. CDR3 amino acids: CASSLGPKEKLFF. The CDR3 DNA reads as TGTGCCAGCAGCTTGGGACCGAAAGAAAAACTGTTTTTT.

The V call is TRBV18, the J call TRBJ2-7; D might be TRBD1 (7 bases). There are 15 residues in the CDR3. Germline values: CDR1 KGHSH, CDR2 LQKENI. Trimming took off 3 bases at V and 4 bases at J, with 16 bases between the two ends. This CDR3 is CASSPGGGGEYEQYF. The CDR3 nucleotides read TGTGCCAGCTCACCCGGAGGAGGGGGCGAGTACGAGCAGTACTTC.

This clone was recorded once. V and J are TRBV6-5 and TRBJ1-1; D is unresolved. Germline loops: CDR1 MNHEY, CDR2 SVGAGI. V lost 2 bases to trimming and J lost 0 bases, with 4 bases between them. The CDR3 extends over 13 amino acids. The CDR3 bases are TGTGCCAGCAGTTACGATTTGAACACTGAAGCTTTCTTT. Translation: CASSYDLNTEAFF.

The chain is built from TRBV6-1 and TRBJ1-2; D call uncertain. CDR1 and CDR2 (germline): MNHNS, SASEGT. The CDR3 contains 12 residues. Trimming took 9 bases from V and 4 from J, leaving 12 bases between them. The CDR3 sequence is CASLNGLYGYTF. The CDR3 bases are TGTGCCAGTCTTAACGGGCTCTATGGCTACACCTTC.

The chain has TRBV7-3 and TRBJ2-2; D is tentatively TRBD1 or TRBD2 (5 bases each). Trimming shortened V by 5 bases and J by 2 bases, and 9 bases separated the two germline ends. Germline V gene data show CDR1 as SGHTA and CDR2 as FQGTGA. This CDR3 has 14 amino acids. CDR3 sequence (DNA): TGTGCCAGCAGCCGGGACCACAACACCGGGGAGCTGTTTTTT. Encoded protein: CASSRDHNTGELFF. Supplemented by reference TRBV7-3 and TRBJ2-2, the full variable domain reads GAGVSQTPSNKVTEKGKYVELRCDPISGHTALYWYRQSLGQGPEFLIYFQGTGAADDSGLPNDRFFAVRPEGSVSTLKIQRTERGDSAVYLCASSRDHNTGELFFGEGSRLTVL.

As to this clone: The missing conserved phenylalanine or tryptophan at the end of this CDR3 makes a read error likely. The chain recombines TRBV4-1 with TRBJ1-6, with a tentative D call TRBD1 (6 bases). This CDR3 has 16 residues. Germline-derived CDR1 and CDR2 are MGHRA and YSYEKL. Trimming left V 2 bases short and J 4 bases short, with 12 bases between. The CDR3 nucleotides read TGCGCCAGCAGCCAACCAGCAGGACAGTATAATTCACCCCTCCACCTT. It codes for CASSQPAGQYNSPLHL.

This sequence joins TRBV7-2 and TRBJ1-1; D is possibly TRBD1 (5 bases). V was pared by 5 bases and J by 1 base, with 11 bases between. This CDR3 is built from 14 residues. CDR1 and CDR2 from the germline V gene are SGHTA and FQGNSA. The CDR3 nucleotides are TGTGCCAGCAGCCGCCCGGGGGGGAACACTGAAGCTTTCTTT. This codes for CASSRPGGNTEAFF.

The chain combines TRBV7-9 with TRBJ2-1; no firm D call. The ends were cut back, 2 bases at V and 14 bases at J, with 13 bases in the middle. CDR3 length: 12 amino acids. CDR1 is SEHNR and CDR2 is FQNEAQ in the germline V gene (reference sequence). The CDR3 DNA reads as TGTGCCAGCAGCTTAAACATCGCCCCGGAGTTCTTC. This encodes CASSLNIAPEFF.

This chain joins TRBV7-8 and TRBJ1-3, with D uncertain. V was cut by 0 bases and J by 5 bases, with 5 bases left in between. Germline CDR1 and CDR2: SGHVS and FQNEAQ. CDR3 length equals 13 residues. CDR3 amino acids: CASSLALRNTIYF. The CDR3 DNA reads as TGTGCCAGCAGCTTAGCGCTCCGAAACACCATATATTTT.

This chain connects TRBV7-3 to TRBJ2-1; a weak D match, TRBD1 (6 bases). V lost 3 bases, J lost 6 bases, and 9 bases lay in between. The CDR3 loop spans 13 amino acids. Germline CDR1 SGHTA, CDR2 FQGTGA. The CDR3 bases are TGTGCCAGCAGCTTTCAGGGGCCCAATGAGCAGTTCTTC. Protein sequence: CASSFQGPNEQFF.

This chain uses TRBV21-1 with TRBJ2-2; the D call of TRBD1 is as the table states it, not checked on the DNA. TRBV21-1 is classified as a pseudogene. The CDR3 runs to 14 residues. The CDR3 sequence: CASYRGANTGELFF. Here the CDR3 DNA reads TGTGCCAGCTACAGGGGGGCGAACACCGGGGAGCTGTTTTTT.

V gene TRBV2 combines with J gene TRBJ2-5; 7 bases are shared with TRBD2. V trimming: 1 base; J trimming: 5 bases; junction bases outside the gene matches: 4. The length of the CDR3 is 14 residues. The germline CDR1 and CDR2 sequences are SNHLY and FYNNEI. The CDR3 spells CASSEGGGGETQYF. CDR3 nucleotide sequence: TGTGCCAGCAGTGAAGGTGGGGGAGGGGAGACCCAGTACTTC. Based on the CDR3 plus reference TRBV2 and TRBJ2-5, the full variable domain is EPEVTQTPSHQVTQMGQEVILRCVPISNHLYFYWYRQILGQKVEFLVSFYNNEISEKSEIFDDQFSVERPDGSNFTLKIRSTKLEDSAMYFCASSEGGGGETQYFGPGTRLLVL.

The chain couples TRBV11-2 to TRBJ1-5; D unclear. Germline V lookup: CDR1 SGHAT, CDR2 FQNNGV. Trimming took off 5 bases at V and 9 bases at J, with 20 bases between the two ends. This CDR3 comprises 15 residues. The CDR3 DNA sequence: TGTGCCAGCAGCCTATTTGACGGACCTCCCCGGCCCCAGCATTTT. Translating gives CASSLFDGPPRPQHF.

The chain combines TRBV2 with TRBJ2-7; a possible D gene is TRBD2 (5 bases). V gave up 2 bases and J gave up 5 bases, with 13 bases separating them. There are 14 residues in the CDR3. Germline CDR1 and CDR2: SNHLY and FYNNEI. The CDR3 nucleotides read TGTGCCAGCAGTGAACGCAGCGGTGTCAACGAGCAGTACTTC. This encodes CASSERSGVNEQYF.

This sequence joins TRBV29-1 and TRBJ2-5; possibly TRBD2 for D (6 bases). The germline gives CDR1 SQVTM, CDR2 ANQGSEA. V lost 7 bases to trimming and J lost 5 bases, with 14 bases between them. This CDR3 region has 12 residues. This CDR3 is CSGKPSEETQYF. The CDR3 coding sequence is TGCAGCGGCAAGCCTAGCGAGGAGACCCAGTACTTC.

This rearrangement joins TRBV28 to TRBJ2-2, with 7 bases that match TRBD1. Per the germline V gene, CDR1 is MDHEN and CDR2 is SYDVKM. The ends lost 6 bases at V and 1 base at J; junction bases unmatched: 5. The CDR3 is made up of 15 amino acids. As DNA, the CDR3 is TGTGCCAGCAGCGGAAACAGGGGGAACACCGGGGAGCTGTTTTTT. Its translation: CASSGNRGNTGELFF.

This chain uses TRBV19 with TRBJ2-5; D unresolved. CDR3 length equals 14 residues. The germline V gene has CDR1 LNHDA and CDR2 SQIVND (reference sequence). Trimming shortened V by 1 base and J by 3 bases, and 9 bases separated the two germline ends. The CDR3 loop reads CASSIGLREETQYF. CDR3 nucleotide sequence: TGTGCCAGTAGTATAGGCCTAAGGGAAGAGACCCAGTACTTC. Together with reference TRBV19 and TRBJ2-5, the CDR3 gives the full variable domain: DGGITQSPKYLFRKEGQNVTLSCEQNLNHDAMYWYRQDPGQGLRLIYYSQIVNDFQKGDIAEGYSVSREKKESFPLTVTSAQKNPTAFYLCASSIGLREETQYFGPGTRLLVL.

The gene calls are TRBV5-1 and TRBJ2-1; no reliable D call. This CDR3 has 14 amino acids. Trimming shortened V by 4 bases and J by 1 base, and 9 bases separated the two germline ends. Per the germline V gene, CDR1 is SGHRS and CDR2 is YFSETQ. Here the CDR3 reads CASSPLESYNEQFF. CDR3 coding DNA: TGCGCCAGCAGCCCACTTGAATCCTACAATGAGCAGTTCTTC.

The chain recombines TRBV5-1 with TRBJ2-2; 7 nucleotides match TRBD1. This CDR3 is built from 15 residues. Germline lookup yields CDR1 SGHRS and CDR2 YFSETQ. Losses at the gene ends were 4 bases for V and 2 bases for J; bases not matched to a gene: 5. The CDR3: CASSVRDSNTGELFF. The CDR3 DNA follows: TGCGCCAGCAGCGTACGGGACAGCAACACCGGGGAGCTGTTTTTT.

The chain recombines TRBV6-5 with TRBJ1-2; D gene ambiguous. The V gene's germline CDR1 is MNHEY and CDR2 SVGAGI. The CDR3 totals 14 residues. V lost 5 bases and J 0 bases, leaving 10 bases between the germline ends. CDR3 coding DNA: TGTGCCAGCAGTCGTTTTTTCTCTAACTATGGCTACACCTTC. Translated, it gives CASSRFFSNYGYTF.

V and J are TRBV10-2 and TRBJ2-5, with 7 bases lining up with TRBD1. In germline, CDR1 is WSHSY, CDR2 SAAADI. The CDR3 is 14 residues long. V shed 3 bases, J shed 3 bases, and the junction held 4 bases outside the gene matches. The CDR3 sequence is CASSDLTGKETQYF. The CDR3 DNA reads TGCGCCAGCAGTGACCTGACAGGGAAAGAGACCCAGTACTTC.

The genes are TRBV5-4 and TRBJ1-4; TRBD1 is a possible D gene (5 bases). Germline V gene data show CDR1 as SGHNT and CDR2 as YYREEE (reference sequence). The CDR3 is 14 residues long. Trimming took off 0 bases at V and 8 bases at J, with 11 bases between the two ends. The CDR3 sequence is CASSLGRAGEKLFF. In DNA, the CDR3 is TGTGCCAGCAGCTTGGGCAGGGCGGGCGAAAAACTGTTTTTT.

The CDR3 region is CASRRQGADTEAFF. CDR3 coding DNA: TGTGCCAGCAGGCGACAGGGGGCGGACACTGAAGCTTTCTTT. The chain carries TRBV6-4 and TRBJ1-1; 10 bases match TRBD1. The germline V gene has CDR1 MRHNA and CDR2 SNTAGT. V gave up 6 bases and J gave up 3 bases; unmatched junction bases: 4. The CDR3 loop spans 14 amino acids.

V and J are TRBV9 and TRBJ2-3; D call uncertain. V lost 0 bases and J lost 0, with 11 bases in between. The length of the CDR3 is 16 residues. Per germline, CDR1 SGDLS and CDR2 YYNGEE. Here the CDR3 reads CASSVGADASTDTQYF. CDR3 bases: TGTGCCAGCAGCGTAGGGGCGGACGCTAGCACAGATACGCAGTATTTT.

The chain combines TRBV5-4 with TRBJ2-5, with 8 bases aligning to TRBD2. CDR1 is SGHNT and CDR2 is YYREEE in the germline V gene (reference sequence). The trim removed 1 base at V and 3 bases at J, leaving 2 bases unmatched. CDR3 size: 14 residues. CDR3 in DNA: TGTGCCAGCAGCTTGCCCGGGGGGGAAGAGACCCAGTACTTC. The encoded protein is CASSLPGGEETQYF. The full variable domain, its missing parts supplied by reference TRBV5-4 and TRBJ2-5, is ETGVTQSPTHLIKTRGQQVTLRCSSQSGHNTVSWYQQALGQGPQFIFQYYREEENGRGNFPPRFSGLQFPNYSSELNVNALELDDSALYLCASSLPGGEETQYFGPGTRLLVL.